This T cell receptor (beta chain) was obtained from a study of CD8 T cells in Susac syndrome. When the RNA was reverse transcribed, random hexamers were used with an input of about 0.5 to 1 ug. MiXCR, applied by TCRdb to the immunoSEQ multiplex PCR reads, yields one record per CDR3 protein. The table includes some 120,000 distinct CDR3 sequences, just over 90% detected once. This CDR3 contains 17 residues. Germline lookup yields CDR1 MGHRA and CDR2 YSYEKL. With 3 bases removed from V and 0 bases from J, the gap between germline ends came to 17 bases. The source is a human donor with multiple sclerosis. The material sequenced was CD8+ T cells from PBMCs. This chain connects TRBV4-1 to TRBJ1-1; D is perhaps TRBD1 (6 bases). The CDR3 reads CASSQVGGALMNTEAFF. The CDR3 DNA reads TGCGCCAGCAGCCAGGTGGGGGGGGCCCTCATGAACACTGAAGCTTTCTTT.